This TCR beta chain was documented in a study of vaccination and CD4 T cells after COVID-19. Study information: Sampling post-COVID took place a median approximately 100 days after diagnosis (range 35 to 161). Spike peptides, overlapping and drawn from SARS-CoV-2, HCoV-NL63, HCoV-OC43 and HCoV-229E, were used to stimulate cells.

Noted treatment: roughly 11-day PBMC culture with coronavirus spike peptide pools or control peptides (ViraFEST assay). ViraFEST relied on peptide pools to expand antigen-specific T cells; the TCRs were sequenced afterward. Upon completion of approximately 9 days of culture, CD4+ T cells were isolated via negative selection. Sequencing of DNA taken from cultured CD4+ T cells relied on the Oncomine TCR Beta short-read assay. TCRdb redid the calling of the PCR reads with MiXCR, one entry per CDR3 protein. The repertoire has about 10,000 distinct CDR3 sequences, around 62% of them found once; the top ten carry around a quarter. Worth noting for this clonotype: Its matching antigen is unknown.

The sequence was obtained from a human donor who had recovered from COVID-19. Material: CD4+ T cells from blood, cultured in vitro.

CDR3 region: CSARGGTAGLGYTF. The DNA for the CDR3 is TGCAGTGCTAGGGGTGGGACCGCAGGTCTAGGCTACACCTTC. The V call is TRBV20-1, the J call TRBJ1-2; possibly TRBD1 for D (5 bases). Trimming cost V 3 bases and J 8 bases, with 19 bases left between them. This CDR3 is built from 14 residues. Germline V CDR1 and CDR2: DFQATT, SNEGSKA (reference sequence).